This T cell receptor (beta chain) was sequenced during a study of shared clonotypes between healthy human individuals. Only in-frame clones appear in the TCRdb table, and some are missing; sequencing was by immunoSEQ multiplex PCR. Here the sample spans over a million clones, around 97% being singletons. The CDR3 totals 13 residues. V lost 6 bases to trimming and J lost 3 bases, with 11 bases between them. CDR1 SGHDT and CDR2 YYEEEE come from the germline V gene. The sequencing input was naive CD4+ T cells sorted from blood. Subset meaning: CD45RA+ positively selected. J is TRBJ2-3 and V is TRBV5-6; D not resolved. The origin of this receptor is a man in his thirties or forties in good health. For the CDR3, the DNA is TGTGCCAGCAACCTGGACCGTACAGATACGCAGTATTTT. It translates to CASNLDRTDTQYF.